Detailed here is one T cell receptor beta chain. The data are from a study of blood T cell repertoires in COVID-19. Study details: From the United States, Italy and Spain came samples of acute and convalescent COVID-19. The analysed material was cDNA or gDNA that came from T cells, B-cell-depleted T cells, or PBMCs.

Original processing notes: Nucleated cell number was recorded as an estimate derived from reference gene primer amplification. The table came from immunoSEQ multiplex PCR; TCRdb's copy has only in-frame clones and leaves some out. Clone size and the V and J calls come from that table; the DNA yielded D and trimming. Of approximately 140,000 clones in the sample, 60% to 85% were seen once. The receptor comes from a man in his fifties with acute or convalescent COVID-19. The sequencing sample was made of peripheral blood.

CDR3 protein: CASSSSLTNEKLFF. CDR3 nucleotides: TGTGCCAGCAGCTCAAGCCTCACTAATGAAAAACTGTTTTTT. V and J are TRBV6-5 and TRBJ1-4, with no clear D. Germline CDR1 and CDR2: MNHEY and SVGAGI. V shed 6 bases and J shed 2 bases, with 10 bases lying between them. This CDR3 region has 14 residues.